The 13 T cell receptor beta chains in this list originate from one sample, sequenced in a study of human T cells and chemical hapten exposure. TCRdb fed the RACE reads into MiXCR, producing one record per CDR3 protein. The profile shows about 80,000 distinct CDR3 sequences, roughly 7.1% of them singletons. Time point of the sample: patch test 1, 2 weeks after DPC sensitization. The sample's treatment: therapeutic diphenylcyclopropenone sensitization with weekly scalp DPC. Sequencing was performed on whole blood, taken in connection with sensitization to the hapten diphenylcyclopropenone (DPC). These receptors were taken from a woman under 40 with alopecia areata. Some clones in this sample may be carry-over from other donors' samples.

This clonotype was counted only a few times. The V and J genes are TRBV6-6 and TRBJ2-1; D possibly corresponds to TRBD1 (6 bases). With 5 bases removed from V and 0 bases from J, the gap between germline ends came to 14 bases. Germline V gene lookup returns CDR1 MNHNY and CDR2 SVGAGI (reference sequence). The CDR3 sequence is 16 residues long. The CDR3 loop reads CASSSQGQSSYNEQFF. Here the CDR3 DNA reads TGTGCCAGCAGTAGCCAAGGACAGAGCTCCTACAATGAGCAGTTCTTC.

In its sample, this clonotype was seen a few times. The chain joins TRBV24-1 to TRBJ2-1; D unclear. Germline CDR1 and CDR2: KGHDR and SFDVKD. The CDR3 is made up of 15 amino acids. V was clipped by 3 bases and J by 0 bases, with 8 bases between them. CDR3 DNA: TGTGCCACCAGTGATACGAAGAGCTCCTACAATGAGCAGTTCTTC. Protein sequence: CATSDTKSSYNEQFF.

This clonotype occurred many times. This sequence joins TRBV29-1 and TRBJ1-1; no reliable D call. This CDR3 has 14 residues. Germline V gene sequence: CDR1 SQVTM, CDR2 ANQGSEA. With 5 bases removed from V and 5 bases from J, the gap between germline ends came to 18 bases. The CDR3 DNA follows: TGCAGCGTTACCCGCTCTGTGGGTTGGACTGAAGCTTTCTTT. Translating gives CSVTRSVGWTEAFF. Supplemented by reference TRBV29-1 and TRBJ1-1, the full variable domain reads SAVISQKPSRDICQRGTSLTIQCQVDSQVTMMFWYRQQPGQSLTLIATANQGSEATYESGFVIDKFPISRPNLTFSTLTVSNMSPEDSSIYLCSVTRSVGWTEAFFGQGTRLTVV.

This clonotype has a handful of counts. The rearrangement links TRBV20-1 to TRBJ2-3, with TRBD1 matching over 9 bases. With V trimmed by 4 bases and J by 2 bases, 10 bases remained unmatched. The CDR3 is 16 amino acids. Germline CDR1 is DFQATT and CDR2 is SNEGSKA (reference sequence). DNA of the CDR3: TGCAGTGCTAACAGGGGGCGCAATGATTTCACAGATACGCAGTATTTT. Translating it yields CSANRGRNDFTDTQYF.

This clonotype was detected only a few times. The gene calls are TRBV7-9 and TRBJ1-1; TRBD1 might be the D (6 bases). This CDR3 has 13 amino acids. CDR1 is SEHNR, CDR2 FQNEAQ, per germline (reference sequence). V lost 2 bases, J lost 7 bases, and 11 bases lay in between. CDR3 loop: CASSLLGAVEAFF. The CDR3 DNA reads TGTGCCAGCAGCTTATTGGGGGCCGTTGAAGCTTTCTTT.

Only a few counts were recorded for this clonotype. The chain uses TRBV6-5 and TRBJ1-6, with D possibly matching TRBD1 (6 bases). Trimming cost V 4 bases and J 8 bases, with 9 bases left between them. In germline, CDR1 is MNHEY, CDR2 SVGAGI. This CDR3 has 13 residues. The CDR3 nucleotides read TGTGCCAGCAGTTGGAGGGGGGATTCACCCCTCCACTTT. Translating it yields CASSWRGDSPLHF.

J is TRBJ2-7 and V is TRBV5-1, with TRBD2 as a possible D gene (5 bases). V dropped 3 bases and J dropped 3 bases, with 10 bases sitting between them. The CDR3 length is 13 residues. Germline V CDR1 and CDR2: SGHRS, YFSETQ. CDR3 bases: TGCGCCAGCAGCTGGGTCGGGGTCTACGAGCAGTACTTC. It encodes CASSWVGVYEQYF.

Ten or more counts support this clonotype. The chain recombines TRBV5-1 with TRBJ1-1, with D tentatively TRBD1 (6 bases). V was shortened by 2 bases and J by 0 bases, with 14 bases between the two germline ends. This CDR3 has 16 residues. Germline CDR1 reads SGHRS; CDR2 reads YFSETQ. CDR3 residues: CASSLDTGAMNTEAFF. CDR3 nucleotide sequence: TGCGCCAGCAGCTTAGACACGGGGGCGATGAACACTGAAGCTTTCTTT.

The V call is TRBV27, the J call TRBJ1-1; 7 bases are a match to TRBD1. Germline assignment: CDR1 MNHEY and CDR2 SMNVEV (reference sequence). This CDR3 has 17 residues. V lost 7 bases and J lost 5; bases outside the gene matches: 19. CDR3 amino acids: CASTRLPQGRGRTEAFF. The CDR3 nucleotides read TGTGCCAGCACCCGTCTACCCCAGGGGAGGGGGCGAACTGAAGCTTTCTTT.

The CDR3 bases are TGCGCCAGCAGCTCAGTTAGCGGGGGGACCTACGAGCAGTACTTC. This translates into CASSSVSGGTYEQYF. V and J are TRBV5-1 and TRBJ2-7, with 10 bases aligning to TRBD2. The germline V gene has CDR1 SGHRS and CDR2 YFSETQ. The CDR3 totals 15 residues. The J segment lost 2 bases and the V segment lost 3 bases, leaving 5 bases of the junction unmatched.

This chain joins TRBV6-5 and TRBJ2-1; 11 bases agree with TRBD2. The CDR3 covers 17 residues. With V trimmed by 7 bases and J by 0 bases, 8 bases remained unmatched. CDR1 MNHEY and CDR2 SVGAGI come from the germline V gene. The CDR3 bases are TGTGCCAGCATGGGTCTAGCGGGGGGCCACTCCTACAATGAGCAGTTCTTC. This translates into CASMGLAGGHSYNEQFF.

This clonotype was observed a few times. The chain uses TRBV11-2 and TRBJ1-1; unclear D gene. Deletions cut 5 bases from V and 7 bases from J, with 11 bases between. Germline values: CDR1 SGHAT, CDR2 FQNNGV. The CDR3 is 12 amino acids. The CDR3 protein is CASSRRLGEAFF. The CDR3 DNA sequence: TGTGCCAGCAGCCGGAGGTTGGGTGAAGCTTTCTTT.

The V gene is TRBV18, the J gene TRBJ2-5; no reliable D call. The CDR3 consists of 12 residues. The germline CDR1 and CDR2 sequences are KGHSH and LQKENI. The V and J ends lost 5 bases and 0 bases respectively, with 4 bases between them. The CDR3: CASSTNQETQYF. The DNA for the CDR3 is TGTGCCAGCTCAACAAACCAAGAGACCCAGTACTTC. The full variable domain, in which reference TRBV18 and TRBJ2-5 provide the parts outside the CDR3, is NAGVMQNPRHLVRRRGQEARLRCSPMKGHSHVYWYRQLPEEGLKFMVYLQKENIIDESGMPKERFSAEFPKEGPSILRIQQVVRGDSAAYFCASSTNQETQYFGPGTRLLVL.